Each of the 10 T cell receptor beta chains below was sequenced from the same sample in a study of blood T cell repertoires in COVID-19. TCRdb keeps only in-frame clones here, not all; method: immunoSEQ multiplex PCR. The sample carries some 180,000 clones, around 90% recorded once. What was sequenced was peripheral blood. These TCRs come from a man aged 35 to 55 with active or convalescent COVID-19.

This clone was counted a few times. DNA of the CDR3: TGTGCCAGCAGCCTGACCGGGACACCGGGCGGGGAGCTGTTTTTT. It yields the protein CASSLTGTPGGELFF. The V gene is TRBV3-1 (or the pseudogene TRBV3-2), the J gene TRBJ2-2; D is perhaps TRBD1 (6 bases). V was cut by 4 bases and J by 7 bases, with 16 bases left in between. Germline-derived CDR1 and CDR2 are LGHDT and YNNKEL (reference sequence). CDR3 length equals 15 residues.

The genes are TRBV7-9 and TRBJ1-1; no firm D call. CDR3 length: 12 residues. The germline gives CDR1 SEHNR, CDR2 FQNEAQ (reference sequence). The V and J ends lost 5 bases and 6 bases respectively, with 10 bases between them. For the CDR3, the DNA is TGTGCCAGCAGCCCGGAGTTCGCTGAAGCTTTCTTT. Translated: CASSPEFAEAFF.

This chain links TRBV7-2 with TRBJ2-5, with 9 bases aligning to TRBD1. The germline V gene has CDR1 SGHTA and CDR2 FQGNSA. The CDR3 has 15 amino acids. V dropped 4 bases and J dropped 4; count of bases not matched to a gene: 7. CDR3 in amino acids: CASSSPGQGRETQYF. The CDR3 coding sequence is TGTGCCAGCAGCTCTCCGGGACAGGGACGAGAGACCCAGTACTTC.

This clone was counted a single time. The genes are TRBV5-1 and TRBJ2-3; D gene uncertain. Germline values: CDR1 SGHRS, CDR2 YFSETQ. Trimming removed 5 bases from V and 2 bases from J, with 9 bases in between. The CDR3 totals 13 residues. The CDR3 coding sequence is TGCGCCAGCAGACAGTCGACCACAGATACGCAGTATTTT. It codes for CASRQSTTDTQYF.

The V call is TRBV27, the J call TRBJ2-1; D may be TRBD2 (5 bases). V lost 0 bases and J 4 bases, leaving 10 bases between the germline ends. Germline values: CDR1 MNHEY, CDR2 SMNVEV (reference sequence). The CDR3 has 15 amino acids. CDR3 DNA: TGTGCCAGCAGTTTATCAGCCAGAGGGTACAATGAGCAGTTCTTC. It encodes CASSLSARGYNEQFF.

The rearrangement joins TRBV19 to TRBJ1-1, with TRBD1 identical over 7 bases. The CDR3 is 14 residues long. Germline V gene lookup returns CDR1 LNHDA and CDR2 SQIVND (reference sequence). V lost 3 bases to trimming and J lost 6 bases; unmatched junction nucleotides: 7. The CDR3 loop reads CASSIATGIPEAFF. In DNA, the CDR3 is TGTGCCAGTAGTATCGCGACAGGGATCCCTGAAGCTTTCTTT.

For the CDR3, the DNA is TGTGCCAGTAGTATAGCTGCGGCATACTATGGCTACACCTTC. This encodes CASSIAAAYYGYTF. The chain links TRBV19 to TRBJ1-2; no firm D call. Germline assignment: CDR1 LNHDA and CDR2 SQIVND (reference sequence). Trimming cost V 1 base and J 3 bases, with 9 bases left between them. The CDR3 covers 14 residues. Looking up the rest from reference TRBV19 and TRBJ1-2 gives the full variable domain: DGGITQSPKYLFRKEGQNVTLSCEQNLNHDAMYWYRQDPGQGLRLIYYSQIVNDFQKGDIAEGYSVSREKKESFPLTVTSAQKNPTAFYLCASSIAAAYYGYTFGSGTRLTVV.

V is TRBV30 and J is TRBJ1-5; the D gene is possibly TRBD1 (6 bases). This CDR3 comprises 15 residues. V lost 1 base and J 0 bases, leaving 10 bases between the germline ends. In germline, CDR1 is GTSNPN, CDR2 SVGIG (reference sequence). Written as DNA, the CDR3 is TGTGCCTGGAGTGCACAGGGTTATAGCAATCAGCCCCAGCATTTT. Translation: CAWSAQGYSNQPQHF.

The rearrangement uses TRBV23-1 and TRBJ1-1; TRBD1 agrees at 9 bases. TRBV23-1 qualifies as an ORF whose function is uncertain. With 6 bases clipped from V and 4 bases from J, the junction kept 3 bases outside the gene matches. The CDR3 extends over 13 amino acids. The CDR3 sequence: CASRQGATTEAFF. CDR3 sequence (DNA): TGCGCCAGCAGACAGGGGGCGACCACTGAAGCTTTCTTT.

This chain joins TRBV28 and TRBJ1-1; D remains ambiguous. The length of the CDR3 is 15 residues. The germline V and J ends were trimmed by 2 bases and 11 bases, with 21 bases remaining between them. Germline V gives CDR1 MDHEN, CDR2 SYDVKM. The CDR3 region has the DNA TGTGCCAGCAGTTTAAAGGGTCGGGGAGGGTTTAGGGCTTTCTTT. Its translation: CASSLKGRGGFRAFF.